The T cell receptor beta chain under discussion was sequenced for a study of blood T cell repertoires in COVID-19 (dated by TCRdb to the early 2020s). Study-level background: Samples from collaborators originated in the United States, Italy and Spain and spanned both the acute and convalescent phases of COVID-19. The prospective study material was composed of cDNA or gDNA derived from T cells, B-cell-depleted T cells, or PBMCs. The dataset comprised deeply sampled blood TCRbeta repertoires from subjects exposed to, actively infected with, or recovered from COVID-19. The repertoires were released in a freely available public database meant as a resource for research on the immune response to SARS-CoV-2. Samples came from the ongoing ImmuneRACE study (first 160 participants) plus 1,254 subjects from 6 global collaborators. A de-identified subject ID, COVID-19 status, age in years and sex were almost always included in the sample metadata. Where available, HLA class I and class II types were taken from metadata supplied by the sample provider and were not determined by assay-based typing.

General conclusions and limits of the study: Clinical and demographic metadata were provided uncurated, with the amount varying by source and participant.

Participants in the prospective study were aged about 18 to 95 years, lived in 20 to 30 United States geographic areas, and enrolled through a virtual design. To assign participants to cohorts, the prospective study relied on clinical history that participants themselves reported in a screening survey and a study questionnaire. In the prospective study, mobile phlebotomists collected whole blood, serum and a nasopharyngeal or oropharyngeal swab from each participant. Additional blood draws and questionnaires over an approximately two-month period could optionally be provided by prospective study participants. Blood samples from the prospective study were shipped frozen or at room temperature prior to DNA extraction. On this clone itself: Its antigen specificity is not known. Base quality data are lacking; no much larger clone is found one base away.

TCRbeta CDR3 regions were amplified from genomic DNA by means of the immunoSEQ Assay, a bias-controlled multiplex PCR. In the original analysis: Nucleated cell counts per sample were estimated from amplification of reference gene primers within the assay. To quantify the absolute abundance of each unique TCRbeta CDR3 rearrangement, sequence reads were collapsed and filtered. For each sample, productive Simpson clonality was calculated by taking the square root of Simpson's diversity index across productive rearrangements. Held by TCRdb, this immuneACCESS table contains in-frame sequences only and omits some clones. Under half of the omission traces to an unresolved V gene where checked; the cause of the rest is unknown. V and J calls and clone size come straight from that table; D and trimming were deduced from the DNA. The sample table lists roughly 240,000 clones, approximately 86% of them with a count of one. 2.6% of the sample is taken by the ten largest.

Trimming removed 6 bases from V and 0 bases from J, leaving 18 bases between the germline ends. CDR3 length: 18 amino acids, cysteine to phenylalanine. Only the CDR3 DNA stays, 54 bases, in frame from base 1. Via the germline V gene (reference sequence), CDR1 is MNHEY and CDR2 SMNVEV. This TCR derives from a woman aged 25 to 39 with acute COVID-19. The rearranged chain carries TRBV27 and TRBJ2-6, and perhaps TRBD1 as D gene, on 6 matching bases. Source material: PBMCs or T cells enriched from blood (not recorded which). Here the CDR3 is given as CASRTRTGTFSGANVLTF. The sequence in DNA is TGTGCCAGCAGAACACGAACAGGGACCTTCTCTGGGGCCAACGTCCTGACTTTC.